This T cell receptor (beta chain) emerged from a study of cytomegalovirus exposure and HLA in healthy donors. Trimming took 6 bases from V and 4 from J, leaving 16 bases between them. There are 14 residues in the CDR3. Per germline, CDR1 SQVTM and CDR2 ANQGSEA. Study outcomes and limitations: It was assumed in the presence/absence analyses that sequencing depth was roughly uniform across donors. Further analysis was carried out later, and it showed several of the most significant clusters appearing linked to common viral pathogens.

To note about this clone: The antigen is not known.

In the PCR, 60 Vbeta and 13 Jbeta primers were used. The repertoire was sequenced with immunoSEQ multiplex PCR; TCRdb's copy has only in-frame clones and lacks some. Here the sample spans around 90,000 clones, approximately 64% being singletons. The receptor's source is a boy aged 10-17 years in good health and CMV-seropositive. V usage is TRBV29-1 and J usage is TRBJ2-1; perhaps TRBD1 as D (6 bases). Sequenced sample: PBMCs. CDR3 in amino acids: CSVPGTLSYNEQFF. The CDR3 DNA sequence: TGCAGCGTCCCCGGGACACTTTCATACAATGAGCAGTTCTTC.